The 21 T cell receptor beta chains reported below all come from one sample, sequenced in a study of untreated major depressive disorder. The assay was immunoSEQ multiplex PCR, and TCRdb's table has in-frame clones only and misses some. The table has about 19,000 clones, approximately 87% seen once. The sequencing input was CD4+ T cells from PBMCs. The receptors stem from a woman aged 25 to 45 in good health.

CDR3 bases: TGTGCCAGCAGCGTAGTGAACGACCTGAACACTGAAGCTTTCTTT. This gives the protein CASSVVNDLNTEAFF. The genes are TRBV9 and TRBJ1-1, with D unclear. Germline-derived CDR1 and CDR2 are SGDLS and YYNGEE. This CDR3 has 15 residues. Deletions cut 0 bases from V and 0 bases from J, with 9 bases between.

The rearrangement joins TRBV5-1 to TRBJ2-5; the match to TRBD2 covers 7 bases. This CDR3 contains 16 residues. Germline CDR1 SGHRS, CDR2 YFSETQ. Unmatched junction bases numbered 15, after V lost 6 bases and J lost 4 bases. Here the CDR3 reads CASTSSGTGGIETQYF. The CDR3, as DNA: TGCGCCAGCACATCTAGCGGCACTGGCGGGATAGAGACCCAGTACTTC.

This sequence joins TRBV2 and TRBJ1-6; TRBD1 agrees at 10 bases. J gave up 11 bases and V 7 bases, and 11 bases lay outside the gene matches. The CDR3 spans 15 residues. The germline V gene encodes CDR1 SNHLY and CDR2 FYNNEI. The CDR3 here is CASTKSRDRGPPLHF. CDR3 bases: TGTGCCAGCACCAAATCCCGGGACAGGGGTCCACCCCTCCACTTT.

This chain connects TRBV5-6 to TRBJ1-6, with 7 bases fitting TRBD1. V was pared by 2 bases and J by 7 bases, with 3 bases of the junction left unmatched. The CDR3 runs 14 residues. The germline V gene has CDR1 SGHDT and CDR2 YYEEEE. The CDR3 loop reads CASSFGRGNSPLHF. CDR3 nucleotide sequence: TGTGCCAGCAGCTTCGGCAGGGGGAATTCACCCCTCCACTTT.

V is TRBV27 and J is TRBJ1-2; the D is unclear. The ends were cut back, 0 bases at V and 8 bases at J, with 13 bases in the middle. The CDR3 length is 14 residues. CDR1 and CDR2 (germline): MNHEY, SMNVEV (reference sequence). Here the CDR3 reads CASSLSTGLGGYTF. CDR3 bases: TGTGCCAGCAGTTTATCAACGGGCCTCGGGGGCTACACCTTC.

This chain joins TRBV28 and TRBJ1-5; D is ambiguous. This CDR3 spans 14 amino acids. The V end lost 5 bases, the J end lost 0 bases, and 8 bases lay between the germline ends. Germline values: CDR1 MDHEN, CDR2 SYDVKM. The CDR3 loop is CASSLVSSNQPQHF. The CDR3 region has the DNA TGTGCCAGCAGTCTGGTCTCTAGCAATCAGCCCCAGCATTTT.

V usage is TRBV11-3 and J usage is TRBJ2-3, with a possible D match to TRBD2 (6 bases). CDR1 and CDR2 from the germline V gene are SGHNT and YENEEA. The V end lost 3 bases, the J end lost 1 base, and 11 bases lay between the germline ends. This CDR3 spans 15 amino acids. CDR3 sequence: CASSLGGIGTDTQYF. CDR3 DNA sequence: TGTGCCAGCAGCTTGGGCGGGATCGGCACAGATACGCAGTATTTT.

V gene TRBV28 combines with J gene TRBJ1-2; the D gene is possibly TRBD1 (5 bases). Germline-derived CDR1 and CDR2 are MDHEN and SYDVKM. Trimming pared 2 bases from V and 6 bases from J, leaving 10 bases between. The CDR3 totals 13 residues. The CDR3 DNA sequence: TGTGCCAGCAGTTTACTAGGGGTACATGGCTACACCTTC. It encodes CASSLLGVHGYTF.

J is TRBJ1-6 and V is TRBV5-1; D gene uncertain. Germline V gene sequence: CDR1 SGHRS, CDR2 YFSETQ. This CDR3 has 15 amino acids. V lost 3 bases and J 5 bases, leaving 12 bases between the germline ends. CDR3 coding DNA: TGCGCCAGCAGCTCCGAGACACGGAATAATTCACCCCTCCACTTT. Its protein is CASSSETRNNSPLHF. The entire variable domain, with the rest obtained from reference TRBV5-1 and TRBJ1-6, is as follows: KAGVTQTPRYLIKTRGQQVTLSCSPISGHRSVSWYQQTPGQGLQFLFEYFSETQRNKGNFPGRFSGRQFSNSRSEMNVSTLELGDSALYLCASSSETRNNSPLHFGNGTRLTVT.

The chain links TRBV5-1 to TRBJ2-3, with 8 positions matching TRBD2. CDR1 SGHRS and CDR2 YFSETQ come from the germline V gene. The CDR3 totals 18 residues. J was trimmed by 4 bases and V by 4 bases; bases with no gene match: 17. The DNA for the CDR3 is TGCGCCAGCAGCCCCGGGGGGGCCAGCGGGAGTCCGCCAGATACGCAGTATTTT. The encoded protein is CASSPGGASGSPPDTQYF.

The V gene is TRBV4-1, the J gene TRBJ2-7; 8 bases match TRBD1. Germline lookup yields CDR1 MGHRA and CDR2 YSYEKL. After removal of 4 bases from V and 7 bases from J, the junction contained 15 bases not matched to a gene. The CDR3 consists of 16 residues. In nucleotides, the CDR3 is TGCGCCAGCAGCCCCGCCCCGTATGGACAGGGTGGGGAGCAGTACTTC. Encoded protein: CASSPAPYGQGGEQYF.

V usage is TRBV28 and J usage is TRBJ2-7; 7 bases agree with TRBD1. J gave up 0 bases and V 6 bases, and 11 bases lay outside the gene matches. This CDR3 has 16 residues. CDR1 is MDHEN, CDR2 SYDVKM, per germline. CDR3 sequence (DNA): TGTGCCAGCAGACGTACCGGGACAGCGGTCTCCTACGAGCAGTACTTC. Protein sequence: CASRRTGTAVSYEQYF.

This clone turned up a few times. The chain joins TRBV5-1 to TRBJ2-5; 7 bases are a match to TRBD2. CDR1 is SGHRS and CDR2 is YFSETQ in the germline V gene. The CDR3 extends over 15 amino acids. V gave up 0 bases and J gave up 5 bases; unmatched junction bases: 7. Written as DNA, the CDR3 is TGCGCCAGCAGCTTGGCCGCGGGAGTGGGCGAGACCCAGTACTTC. It is translated as CASSLAAGVGETQYF.

This chain uses TRBV27 with TRBJ2-3; no clear D. Per germline, CDR1 MNHEY and CDR2 SMNVEV (reference sequence). This CDR3 comprises 13 residues. Trimming pared 1 base from V and 9 bases from J, leaving 11 bases between. The CDR3 loop is CASSLLSLQTQYF. The CDR3 region has the DNA TGTGCCAGCAGTTTATTGAGTCTCCAAACGCAGTATTTT.

The rearrangement joins TRBV30 to TRBJ1-2; D remains ambiguous. The V gene lost 0 bases and the J gene lost 2 bases, with 4 bases spanning the gap. CDR1 is GTSNPN and CDR2 is SVGIG in the germline V gene (reference sequence). This CDR3 spans 12 amino acids. Written as DNA, the CDR3 is TGTGCCTGGAGTGTACTGAACTATGGCTACACCTTC. Translating it yields CAWSVLNYGYTF.

This chain uses TRBV2 with TRBJ2-3, with a tentative D call TRBD2 (6 bases). The CDR3 has 13 residues. Germline CDR1 reads SNHLY; CDR2 reads FYNNEI. V was cut by 6 bases and J by 5 bases, with 12 bases left in between. The CDR3 nucleotides read TGTGCCAGCAGCGAGACTAGTGGAGATACGCAGTATTTT. It encodes CASSETSGDTQYF.

The J gene is TRBJ2-5, the V gene TRBV7-6; D remains unclear. The CDR3 totals 12 residues. The germline V gene encodes CDR1 SGHVS and CDR2 FNYEAQ. The V and J ends lost 5 bases and 5 bases respectively, with 9 bases between them. Here the CDR3 reads CASSMEGETQYF. CDR3 coding DNA: TGTGCCAGCAGCATGGAAGGGGAGACCCAGTACTTC.

The rearrangement uses TRBV5-6 and TRBJ1-2; possibly TRBD1 for D (6 bases). The germline gives CDR1 SGHDT, CDR2 YYEEEE. Trimming cost V 4 bases and J 5 bases, with 12 bases left between them. The CDR3 runs 13 residues. CDR3 region: CASSAGTPYGYTF. CDR3 coding DNA: TGTGCCAGCAGCGCGGGGACACCTTATGGCTACACCTTC.

The J gene is TRBJ1-4, the V gene TRBV28, with D uncertain. The CDR3 has 16 residues. Germline V lookup: CDR1 MDHEN, CDR2 SYDVKM. V was trimmed by 3 bases and J by 0 bases, leaving 11 bases between them. CDR3 residues: CASSFVTFATNEKLFF. The CDR3 DNA sequence: TGTGCCAGCAGTTTCGTGACGTTTGCAACTAATGAAAAACTGTTTTTT. The full variable domain, in which reference TRBV28 and TRBJ1-4 provide the parts outside the CDR3, is DVKVTQSSRYLVKRTGEKVFLECVQDMDHENMFWYRQDPGLGLRLIYFSYDVKMKEKGDIPEGYSVSREKKERFSLILESASTNQTSMYLCASSFVTFATNEKLFFGSGTQLSVL.

The chain carries TRBV4-2 and TRBJ1-4, with no clear D. Trimming took 4 bases from V and 4 from J, leaving 19 bases between them. The CDR3 spans 17 residues. CDR1 LGHNA and CDR2 YNFKEQ come from the germline V gene. CDR3 loop: CASSPPKPAANNEKLFF. The DNA of the CDR3 is TGTGCCAGCAGCCCTCCCAAACCGGCAGCCAATAATGAAAAACTGTTTTTT.

Comments on this clone: Other nucleotide sequences from this sample produce the same CDR3. The chain joins TRBV2 to TRBJ1-3; 10 bases align to TRBD1. The trim removed 3 bases at V and 0 bases at J, leaving 2 bases unmatched. In germline, CDR1 is SNHLY, CDR2 FYNNEI. The CDR3 length is 16 residues. The CDR3 coding sequence is TGTGCCAGCAGTGAGGGACAGGGGAACTCTGGAAACACCATATATTTT. Protein product: CASSEGQGNSGNTIYF. Full variable domain (missing parts from reference TRBV2 and TRBJ1-3): EPEVTQTPSHQVTQMGQEVILRCVPISNHLYFYWYRQILGQKVEFLVSFYNNEISEKSEIFDDQFSVERPDGSNFTLKIRSTKLEDSAMYFCASSEGQGNSGNTIYFGEGSWLTVV.